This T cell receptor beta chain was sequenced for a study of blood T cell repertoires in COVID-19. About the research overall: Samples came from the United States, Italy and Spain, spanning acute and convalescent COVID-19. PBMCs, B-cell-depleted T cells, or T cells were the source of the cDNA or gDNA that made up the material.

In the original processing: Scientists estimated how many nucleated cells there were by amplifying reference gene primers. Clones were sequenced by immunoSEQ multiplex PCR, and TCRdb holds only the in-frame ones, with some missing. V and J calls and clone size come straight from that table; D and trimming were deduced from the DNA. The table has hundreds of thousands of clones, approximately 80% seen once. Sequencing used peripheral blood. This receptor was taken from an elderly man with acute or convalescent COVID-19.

CDR3 coding DNA: TGTGCCAGCAGTTTATACAGGACAGGTAGCACAGATACGCAGTATTTT. Translating gives CASSLYRTGSTDTQYF. This sequence joins TRBV28 and TRBJ2-3; 7 bases line up with TRBD1. V lost 1 base to trimming and J lost 0 bases; unmatched junction nucleotides: 4. The CDR3 consists of 16 residues. CDR1 MDHEN and CDR2 SYDVKM come from the germline V gene.